This T cell receptor beta chain was obtained from a study of blood T cell repertoires in COVID-19. At the level of the study: PBMCs, B-cell-depleted T cells, or T cells provided the cDNA or gDNA that made up the material.

CDR1 and CDR2 (germline): SQVTM, ANQGSEA. V lost 6 bases and J 1 base, leaving 13 bases between the germline ends. This CDR3 has 14 residues. How the authors handled the data: From reference gene primer amplification, estimates of nucleated cell counts were derived. Data came from immunoSEQ multiplex PCR; TCRdb stores just in-frame clones and leaves some out. V and J calls and clone size are those listed in that table; D and trimming were worked out from the DNA. The sample contains 270,000 or so clones, more than 65% of which appear only once. The sample taken for sequencing was peripheral blood. J is TRBJ2-1 and V is TRBV29-1; D call uncertain. The TCR comes from a woman in her late teens or twenties with acute or convalescent COVID-19. The CDR3 region is CSVSTSFSYNEQFF. The CDR3 DNA is TGCAGCGTGAGCACTTCCTTTTCCTACAATGAGCAGTTCTTC.